The source of this TCR beta chain is a study of T cells in Graves' hyperthyroidism and ophthalmopathy. For the study at large: Peripheral blood was drawn at first diagnosis, prior to all treatment.

The length of the CDR3 is 14 residues. V was trimmed by 4 bases and J by 4 bases, leaving 14 bases between them. Germline V gene sequence: CDR1 DFQATT, CDR2 SNEGSKA (reference sequence). Findings and limits, study-wide: The majority of expanded thyroid clonotypes above 0.001 also appeared in blood. The model foresaw ophthalmopathy a median around 6 months prior to onset.

A remark on this clonotype: Its antigen is unidentified.

Amplified regions were TCR beta CDR3 sequences from RNA transcripts. The HTBI primer set served for first-round RT-PCR of the TCR CDR3. TCRdb passed the multiplex PCR reads through MiXCR, listing each CDR3 protein once. The sample contains roughly 800,000 distinct CDR3 sequences, 38% of which appear only once. This receptor was obtained from a man between 18 and 29 years old with Graves' hyperthyroidism. This chain connects TRBV20-1 to TRBJ1-5; a weak D match, TRBD1 (5 bases). Source material: blood. CDR3 in amino acids: CSAMHGGENQPQHF. CDR3 nucleotides: TGCAGTGCTATGCATGGAGGGGAAAATCAGCCCCAGCATTTT.